This T cell receptor (beta chain) comes out of a study of CD8 T cells in Susac syndrome. With random hexamers, reverse transcription was performed on about 0.5 to 1 ug of RNA. TCRdb ran MiXCR on the immunoSEQ multiplex PCR reads and lists one entry per CDR3 protein. The sample has about 140,000 distinct CDR3 sequences, roughly 94% seen once. This clonotype was observed a single time. The source is a human donor with Susac syndrome. Sequences were obtained from CD4+ T cells from PBMCs.

The CDR3 DNA reads TGCAGCGTTGCCGACAGCACTAATGAAAAACTGTTTTTT. Translated, it gives CSVADSTNEKLFF. The J gene is TRBJ1-4, the V gene TRBV29-1, with D possibly being TRBD1 (5 bases). The CDR3 runs 13 residues. Trimming took off 4 bases at V and 2 bases at J, with 8 bases between the two ends. Germline CDR1 and CDR2: SQVTM and ANQGSEA.